The T cell receptor beta chain described here comes from a study of T cell changes during pregnancy in multiple sclerosis. Germline V CDR1 and CDR2: LNHNV, YYDKDF (reference sequence). The CDR3 has 14 amino acids. V was pared by 1 base and J by 4 bases, with 9 bases between. Produced via immunoSEQ multiplex PCR; TCRdb's table is partial and in-frame only. Among 40,000 or so clones listed, 85% to 95% were seen once. This clonotype was sampled from a female donor with multiple sclerosis, enrolled in a pregnancy study. The chain couples TRBV15 to TRBJ2-3, with D tentatively TRBD2 (5 bases). The specimen was peripheral blood, collected before pregnancy. The CDR3 nucleotides are TGTGCCACCAGCAGAGCGGGATATTCAGATACGCAGTATTTT. Amino acids: CATSRAGYSDTQYF.